The text below deals with one TCR beta chain. The data derive from a study of blood T cell repertoires in COVID-19. The overall study: In each case, the material was cDNA or gDNA derived from T cells, B-cell-depleted T cells, or PBMCs.

Per the authors' pipeline: From reference gene primer amplification, estimates of nucleated cell counts were derived. Produced via immunoSEQ multiplex PCR; TCRdb's table is partial and in-frame only. V and J calls and clone size are copied from that table; D and trimming were computed from the DNA. In the table there are around 340,000 clones, 86% of which are singletons. Seattle patients were enrolled while actively infected and followed longitudinally. Sample: peripheral blood. The origin of this receptor is a woman aged 60-75 years with COVID-19, enrolled during active disease.

In DNA, the CDR3 is TGTGCCAGCAGCGTGTATCGGGACAGGGGGCTAGAGACCCAGTACTTC. It encodes CASSVYRDRGLETQYF. V and J are TRBV9 and TRBJ2-5; the match to TRBD1 covers 12 bases. V lost 2 bases to trimming and J lost 4 bases; unmatched junction nucleotides: 6. This CDR3 is 16 amino acids long. Per the germline V gene, CDR1 is SGDLS and CDR2 is YYNGEE.